This TCR beta chain derives from a study of blood T cells in healthy people across ages. Overall study findings and caveats: When set beside aged donors, long-lived donors presented more naive CD4+ cells and higher diversity. TCR beta diversity correlated strongly with naive T cell percentage. CMV status of donors was unknown, possibly confounding expanded clonotype changes. TCR beta diversity, measured per million T cells, fell in a roughly linear way with age.

There are a few counts of this clonotype. Its antigen remains unknown. Germline CDR1 is SGDLS and CDR2 is YYNGEE. Between the trimmed V and J ends, which lost 3 bases and 0 bases, there was a span of 10 bases. The length of the CDR3 is 15 residues. The use of a sample-barcoded 5' primer and a J-beta primer mix characterized a second PCR of about 7 to 12 cycles. In TCRdb, the 5' RACE reads were re-called with MiXCR into one record per CDR3 protein. The repertoire holds fewer than 1,000,000 distinct CDR3 sequences, with 44% as singletons. This receptor was taken from a man between 60 and 75 years old in good health. The material sequenced was blood. The chain is built from TRBV9 and TRBJ2-1; D is tentatively TRBD1 or TRBD2 (5 bases each). CDR3 protein: CASSEGTSSYNEQFF. In DNA form, the CDR3 reads TGTGCCAGCAGCGAGGGGACGAGCTCCTACAATGAGCAGTTCTTC. Drawing the rest from reference TRBV9 and TRBJ2-1, the complete variable domain is DSGVTQTPKHLITATGQRVTLRCSPRSGDLSVYWYQQSLDQGLQFLIQYYNGEERAKGNILERFSAQQFPDLHSELNLSSLELGDSALYFCASSEGTSSYNEQFFGPGTRLTVL.